This T cell receptor (beta chain) was documented in a study of T-cell reconstitution after alpha-beta-depleted transplantation in children. Findings and caveats of the study: In patients about two months after transplant, alpha-beta T cells reportedly arose from several hundred expanded graft clones. T cells produced anew were the main source of T-cell counts and diversity one year after transplant.

This clonotype was observed at least ten times. Its antigen is still unknown. V lost 5 bases, J lost 4 bases, and 17 bases lay in between. CDR1 DFQATT and CDR2 SNEGSKA come from the germline V gene (reference sequence). This CDR3 is built from 14 residues. Unique molecular identifiers were used in preparing the TCRbeta library. Each CDR3 protein gets one entry after TCRdb re-called the PCR reads with MiXCR. Of roughly 250,000 distinct CDR3 sequences in the sample, approximately 8% were seen once. The sequence came from a male patient younger than 18 who had a stem cell transplant for acute lymphoblastic leukemia, so the T cells may come from the graft donor. The source material was PBMCs, mostly from graft donor cells, sampled 180 days after TCRalphabeta/CD19-depleted stem cell transplant. The chain joins TRBV20-1 to TRBJ1-1, with D unclear. CDR3 nucleotide sequence: TGCAGTGCTTTGAGGACCAATCGACGCACTGAAGCTTTCTTT. Amino acid sequence: CSALRTNRRTEAFF.